These T cell receptor beta chains were read from a single sample in a study of CD8+ T cells in alopecia areata. The table came from immunoSEQ multiplex PCR; TCRdb's copy has only in-frame clones and leaves some out. The top ten clones hold approximately 29% of a sample with fewer than 150,000 clones, roughly 58% of them seen once. Sequenced material: CD8+ T cells sorted from blood, taken at week 4, from a patient treated with tofacitinib. Source of these receptors: a human donor with alopecia areata. Both conserved end residues are part of each CDR3. D genes are given only for firm matches. Size values are once, few and many counts, or a class for expanded clones, and some rows have none.

TGTGCCTGGAGTACCCCCCCAGGACAGGGCATGGGCTACACCTTC CAWSTPPGQGMGYTF TRBD1 TRBV30 NA TRBJ1-2
TGTGCCTGGAGTGAGGGACAGGGCGGTCAGCCCCAGCATTTT CAWSEGQGGQPQHF TRBD1 TRBV30 NA TRBJ1-5
TGTGCCAGCAGTCCCCTCCGGGACAGCCACTACGAGCAGTACTTC CASSPLRDSHYEQYF TRBD1 TRBV27 NA TRBJ2-7
TGTGCCAGTTCCGAATCCGTGGGGTTCTACGAGCAGTACTTC CASSESVGFYEQYF NA TRBV6-6 NA TRBJ2-7
TGTGCCAGCAGCTTAGAACTAGCGGGACAAGAGACCCAGTACTTC CASSLELAGQETQYF TRBD2 TRBV7-2 few TRBJ2-5
TGTGCCACCAGCAGAGATTCGGAGGCCCCTGAAGCTTTCTTT CATSRDSEAPEAFF NA TRBV15 NA TRBJ1-1
TGTGCCTGGAGTGCCAACCCGGGGACCCATGGGCACTTC CAWSANPGTHGHF NA TRBV30 few TRBJ2-7
TGCGCCAGCAGCTTCAGGTACAATGAGCAGTTCTTC CASSFRYNEQFF NA TRBV5-1 NA TRBJ2-1
TGTGCCAGCAGTTATGTGGGGCAGTCCATGAACACTGAAGCTTTCTTT CASSYVGQSMNTEAFF NA TRBV6-7 NA TRBJ1-1
TGTGCCAGCAGCTTAGGACCGACAGGAGGAGAGACCCAGTACTTC CASSLGPTGGETQYF NA TRBV7-9 NA TRBJ2-5
TGTGCCTGGATCCAGCGGGGGAGCAATGAGCAGTTCTTC CAWIQRGSNEQFF TRBD2 TRBV30 once TRBJ2-1
TGTGCCAGCAGTTTACGAGTCTACACTGAAGCTTTCTTT CASSLRVYTEAFF NA TRBV27 NA TRBJ1-1
TGTGCCAGCAGTCCGATGGGGGAGACCCAGTACTTC CASSPMGETQYF NA TRBV28 NA TRBJ2-5
TGTGCCAGCAGAGGACAGAGCAAAAACATTCAGTACTTC CASRGQSKNIQYF NA TRBV27 once TRBJ2-4
TGTGCCACCACCGGAGGACTTCGGAGCACAGATACGCAGTATTTT CATTGGLRSTDTQYF NA TRBV7-9 NA TRBJ2-3
TGTGCCTGGAGTCCTGGGACAGGGGGCGCGGGTGGAAACACCATATATTTT CAWSPGTGGAGGNTIYF TRBD1 TRBV30 NA TRBJ1-3
TGCAGCGTTGGGGACCCAAGCTCCTACGAGCAGTACTTC CSVGDPSSYEQYF NA TRBV29-1 few TRBJ2-7
TGCAGCGTCCCAACTAGCGGGGACTACTACAATGAGCAGTTCTTC CSVPTSGDYYNEQFF TRBD2 TRBV29-1 NA TRBJ2-1
TGCAGCGTTCCTACGGGACAGCTCTATGGCTACACCTTC CSVPTGQLYGYTF TRBD1 TRBV29-1 NA TRBJ1-2
TGTGCTAGTTCTCCCGATAACACCGGGGAGCTGTTTTTT CASSPDNTGELFF NA TRBV12-5 once TRBJ2-2
TGCGCCAGCAGCCCCAGGGTGGACGGCGGCTACACCTTC CASSPRVDGGYTF NA TRBV4-1 NA TRBJ1-2
TGCAGCGTTGACAAGGCCTACGAGCAGTACTTC CSVDKAYEQYF NA TRBV29-1 NA TRBJ2-7
TGCAGCGTTGAAGCCCCCACAGCAACTAATGAAAAACTGTTTTTT CSVEAPTATNEKLFF NA TRBV29-1 NA TRBJ1-4
TGTGCCAGCAGCTCGGACAGGAAGAATGGCTACACCTTC CASSSDRKNGYTF TRBD1 TRBV7-9 NA TRBJ1-2
TGTGCCAGCAGCTCGTCAATGGGGGGGCGGGAGACCCAGTACTTC CASSSSMGGRETQYF NA TRBV5-4 once TRBJ2-5
TGTGCCAGCAGCGCCCAGGGGACAGATACGCAGTATTTT CASSAQGTDTQYF NA TRBV7-9 few TRBJ2-3
TGTGCCAGCAGCGCAGACCCGGACGACGAGCAGTACTTC CASSADPDDEQYF NA TRBV9 NA TRBJ2-7
TGCGCCAGCAGCAGCCACGTGAACTTAGGGGGTCAGCCCCAGCATTTT CASSSHVNLGGQPQHF NA TRBV4-3 NA TRBJ1-5
TGTGCCAGCAGACTAGAGCAGGGGGCCAACTATGGCTACACCTTC CASRLEQGANYGYTF TRBD1 TRBV27 NA TRBJ1-2
TGCAGCGTTGAAGAATCCGGCAGGCATTCTCTCCTCCACTTT CSVEESGRHSLLHF NA TRBV29-1 once TRBJ1-6
TGTGCCAGCAGTCAGGCAGGGACGACCAATGAGCAGTTCTTC CASSQAGTTNEQFF NA TRBV27 few TRBJ2-1
TGTGCCAGCAGCCCGTTAAGGGGGCGGGTGGAGACCCAGTACTTC CASSPLRGRVETQYF TRBD1 TRBV7-2 few TRBJ2-5
TGTGCCTGGAGTATTGCGGGGGGGCTCTTCGTATCCTACAATGAGCAGTTCTTC CAWSIAGGLFVSYNEQFF TRBD2 TRBV30 NA TRBJ2-1
TGTGCCAGCAGCTTACAGACAGCAGTTGATGGCTACACCTTC CASSLQTAVDGYTF NA TRBV7-8 NA TRBJ1-2
TGTGCCAGCCGGATTTGGGGATCGAACACTGAAGCTTTCTTT CASRIWGSNTEAFF NA TRBV5-6 NA TRBJ1-1
TGCAGCGCCCCCGGACAGGTAGAATACAATGAGCAGTTCTTC CSAPGQVEYNEQFF TRBD1 TRBV29-1 NA TRBJ2-1
TGTGCCAGCATCCCTAGAGGGGAAGAGACCCAGTACTTC CASIPRGEETQYF NA TRBV2 NA TRBJ2-5
TGTGCCTCTGAGGGACAGGGACGTCGCGTTTGG CASEGQGRRVW TRBD1 TRBV30 NA TRBJ1-4
TGTGCCTGGAGTATTTCAGGGGTCCATGAGCAGTTCTTC CAWSISGVHEQFF NA TRBV30 NA TRBJ2-1
TGTGCCTGGGCGGGACTAGCCGGCGAGCAGTACTTC CAWAGLAGEQYF TRBD2 TRBV30 few TRBJ2-7
TGTGCCAGCGCATCAGGGGATTCCTACAATGAGCAGTTCTTC CASASGDSYNEQFF NA TRBV9 NA TRBJ2-1